The 8 T cell receptor beta chains reported below all come from one sample, sequenced in a study of cytomegalovirus exposure and HLA in healthy donors. The PCR was carried out with 60 Vbeta primers and 13 Jbeta primers. TCRdb's table, derived via immunoSEQ multiplex PCR, lists solely in-frame clones and lacks some. The repertoire consists of approximately 150,000 clones, with 77% occurring once and the leading ten covering 1.6%. The sequencing sample was made of PBMCs. The source is a young woman in good health and CMV-seronegative.

The J gene is TRBJ2-7, the V gene TRBV29-1; D remains ambiguous. Germline V gene sequence: CDR1 SQVTM, CDR2 ANQGSEA. Trimming removed 3 bases from V and 2 bases from J, with 23 bases in between. This CDR3 is built from 17 residues. The DNA of the CDR3 is TGCAGCGTTGAGGGCAGAGTCGGTAGAAATGAAGCCTACGAGCAGTACTTC. Encoded protein: CSVEGRVGRNEAYEQYF.

The chain employs TRBV2 and TRBJ1-5; 11 bases fit TRBD1. CDR1 and CDR2 (germline): SNHLY, FYNNEI. CDR3 length equals 13 residues. With V trimmed by 7 bases and J by 5 bases, 1 base remained unmatched. The CDR3 loop is CASMGQGDQPQHF. The DNA of the CDR3 is TGTGCCAGCATGGGACAGGGGGATCAGCCCCAGCATTTT.

The chain uses TRBV9 and TRBJ2-7; 9 bases map to TRBD2. V shed 4 bases and J 2 bases; nucleotides not matched to a gene: 10. The CDR3 has 16 amino acids. Germline V gene data show CDR1 as SGDLS and CDR2 as YYNGEE. The CDR3 region is CASSPRAGGDTYEQYF. Here the CDR3 DNA reads TGTGCCAGCAGCCCCCGAGCGGGAGGTGACACCTACGAGCAGTACTTC.

The V gene is TRBV6-1, the J gene TRBJ1-2; D perhaps matches TRBD1 (5 bases). The germline V gene encodes CDR1 MNHNS and CDR2 SASEGT. Trimming cost V 7 bases and J 2 bases, with 11 bases left between them. The CDR3 totals 13 residues. For the CDR3, the DNA is TGTGCCAGCAATTTACAGGACAACTATGGCTACACCTTC. It translates to CASNLQDNYGYTF.

The genes are TRBV21-1 and TRBJ1-2; the table calls TRBD1, which could not be checked here. TRBV21-1 is shown as a pseudogene. The CDR3 sequence is 16 residues long. The CDR3 DNA reads TGTGCCAGCAGCAAAGGGGCGGCAGGGCTAAACTATGGCTACACCTTC. Its protein is CASSKGAAGLNYGYTF.

The chain combines TRBV28 with TRBJ2-7, with 12 bases aligning to TRBD1. Trimming at V came to 10 bases and at J to 7 bases, leaving 11 bases not matched to a gene. The germline gives CDR1 MDHEN, CDR2 SYDVKM. This CDR3 has 14 residues. CDR3 in amino acids: CATLRGQGAREQYF. The CDR3 DNA sequence: TGTGCCACGCTCCGGGGACAGGGGGCAAGGGAGCAGTACTTC.

The chain is built from TRBV5-1 and TRBJ1-2, with D perhaps TRBD1 (5 bases). The length of the CDR3 is 15 residues. V shed 7 bases and J shed 8 bases, with 24 bases lying between them. Per the germline V gene, CDR1 is SGHRS and CDR2 is YFSETQ. The DNA for the CDR3 is TGCGCCAGCCGACCCCAAGTGGGGGGTAGGTTGGGCTACACCTTC. Encoded protein: CASRPQVGGRLGYTF.

The chain has TRBV4-3 and TRBJ2-3; 7 nucleotides match TRBD1. The CDR3 spans 15 residues. J was trimmed by 0 bases and V by 2 bases; bases with no gene match: 2. Germline assignment: CDR1 LGHNA and CDR2 YSLEER. This CDR3 reads CASSQLTGSTDTQYF. The CDR3 region has the DNA TGCGCCAGCAGCCAACTGACAGGGAGCACAGATACGCAGTATTTT.